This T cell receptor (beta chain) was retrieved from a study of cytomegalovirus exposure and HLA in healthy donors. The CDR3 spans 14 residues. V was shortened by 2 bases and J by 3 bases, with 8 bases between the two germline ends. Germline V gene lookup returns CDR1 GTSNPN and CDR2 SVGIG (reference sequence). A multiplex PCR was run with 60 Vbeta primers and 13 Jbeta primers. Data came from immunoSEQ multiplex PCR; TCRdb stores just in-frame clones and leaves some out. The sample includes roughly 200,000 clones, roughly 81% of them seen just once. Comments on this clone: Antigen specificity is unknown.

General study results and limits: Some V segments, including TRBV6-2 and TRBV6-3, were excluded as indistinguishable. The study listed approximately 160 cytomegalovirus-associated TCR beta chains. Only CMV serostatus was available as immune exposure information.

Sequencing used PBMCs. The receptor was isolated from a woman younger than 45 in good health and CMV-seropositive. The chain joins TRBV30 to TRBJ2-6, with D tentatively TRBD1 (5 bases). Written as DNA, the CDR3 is TGTGCCTGGAGTTCAGGGTATGGGGCCAACGTCCTGACTTTC. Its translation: CAWSSGYGANVLTF.